The 26 T cell receptor beta chains below come from one sample, sequenced in a study of T-cell memory formation after mild COVID-19. TCRdb passed the 5' RACE reads through MiXCR, listing each CDR3 protein once. Among just over 400,000 distinct CDR3 sequences listed, 20% to 25% were seen once. The sequencing sample was made of PBMCs or a T cell subset sorted from them (not recorded which). The receptors derive from an adult woman who had mild COVID-19 (a few samples of this study predate the infection). Cell type and time point are not known.

This clonotype was observed a handful of times. The rearrangement joins TRBV18 to TRBJ2-3; D gene ambiguous. Germline V gene sequence: CDR1 KGHSH, CDR2 LQKENI. Trimming removed 2 bases from V and 5 bases from J, with 8 bases in between. The CDR3 loop spans 13 amino acids. Here the CDR3 DNA reads TGTGCCAGCTCACCAGGGTCTGGAGATACGCAGTATTTT. Protein product: CASSPGSGDTQYF.

CDR3 region: CASSVDGGYGYTF. CDR3 DNA sequence: TGTGCCAGCAGCGTCGACGGCGGTTATGGCTACACCTTC. The rearrangement joins TRBV9 to TRBJ1-2; D is uncertain. The CDR3 is 13 residues long. Germline V CDR1 and CDR2: SGDLS, YYNGEE. Trimming took off 2 bases at V and 5 bases at J, with 10 bases between the two ends.

The chain employs TRBV4-2 and TRBJ2-1; 9 bases are shared with TRBD1. The ends lost 1 base at V and 3 bases at J; junction bases unmatched: 4. The CDR3 has 16 residues. Germline CDR1 is LGHNA and CDR2 is YNFKEQ. CDR3 loop: CASSQVGGQGYNEQFF. The CDR3 DNA reads TGTGCCAGCAGCCAAGTGGGGGGACAGGGCTACAATGAGCAGTTCTTC.

This clonotype was detected a few times. The chain recombines TRBV7-2 with TRBJ2-7; 7 bases map to TRBD1. This CDR3 is built from 15 residues. J was trimmed by 4 bases and V by 4 bases; bases with no gene match: 10. Germline assignment: CDR1 SGHTA and CDR2 FQGNSA. The CDR3 here is CASSSSLQGQYEQYF. CDR3 in DNA: TGTGCCAGCAGCTCGAGCCTTCAGGGACAGTACGAGCAGTACTTC.

This clonotype was seen a handful of times. The V and J genes are TRBV20-1 and TRBJ2-7; 9 bases are a match to TRBD1. Losses at the gene ends were 1 base for V and 1 base for J; bases not matched to a gene: 8. The CDR3 totals 16 residues. Germline V lookup: CDR1 DFQATT, CDR2 SNEGSKA (reference sequence). CDR3 loop: CSARGTDRGFSYEQYF. The DNA for the CDR3 is TGCAGTGCTAGAGGAACGGACAGGGGTTTTTCCTACGAGCAGTACTTC.

J is TRBJ2-3 and V is TRBV7-6; 11 bases are a match to TRBD2. Trimming removed 3 bases from V and 5 bases from J; junction bases left unmatched: 7. From germline, CDR1 is SGHVS and CDR2 FNYEAQ. The CDR3 consists of 16 residues. As DNA, the CDR3 is TGTGCCAGCAGCTTTGTACTAGCGGGGGAGGTAGATACGCAGTATTTT. Protein: CASSFVLAGEVDTQYF.

This clonotype showed up just a few times. J is TRBJ2-7 and V is TRBV4-3; D call uncertain. CDR1 and CDR2 (germline): LGHNA, YSLEER. The V end lost 0 bases, the J end lost 2 bases, and 5 bases lay between the germline ends. This CDR3 is 13 amino acids long. CDR3 DNA sequence: TGCGCCAGCAGCCAAGATCTCCCCTACGAGCAGTACTTC. Protein product: CASSQDLPYEQYF.

The V and J genes are TRBV5-5 and TRBJ2-6; possible D gene TRBD1, 5 bases. The CDR3 is 16 residues long. Trimming cost V 4 bases and J 4 bases, with 15 bases left between them. Germline CDR1 SGHKS, CDR2 YYEKEE (reference sequence). The CDR3 coding sequence is TGTGCCAGCAGCCCCCAAAGGGGTTCGGGGGCCAACGTCCTGACTTTC. This translates into CASSPQRGSGANVLTF.

The chain employs TRBV5-5 and TRBJ1-6; D not certain. Germline-derived CDR1 and CDR2 are SGHKS and YYEKEE (reference sequence). V was trimmed by 3 bases and J by 7 bases, leaving 17 bases between them. The CDR3 loop spans 16 amino acids. CDR3 sequence reads: CASSSARGEMNSPLHF. The CDR3 DNA reads TGTGCCAGCAGCTCCGCAAGAGGAGAAATGAATTCACCCCTCCACTTT.

This chain connects TRBV7-3 to TRBJ2-5, with 8 bases that match TRBD1. V dropped 2 bases and J dropped 5; count of bases not matched to a gene: 7. This CDR3 is built from 15 residues. Per germline, CDR1 SGHTA and CDR2 FQGTGA. CDR3 region: CASSLQGAVQETQYF. The CDR3 nucleotides are TGTGCCAGCAGCTTACAGGGGGCCGTTCAGGAGACCCAGTACTTC.

The CDR3 is CSARDPGLGQPQHF. The CDR3 nucleotides read TGCAGTGCTAGAGATCCCGGTCTCGGGCAGCCCCAGCATTTT. The chain links TRBV20-1 to TRBJ1-5; D unclear. The V end lost 0 bases, the J end lost 7 bases, and 13 bases lay between the germline ends. The germline V gene has CDR1 DFQATT and CDR2 SNEGSKA (reference sequence). The length of the CDR3 is 14 residues.

This clonotype was picked up a small number of times. The J gene is TRBJ2-7, the V gene TRBV18; tentatively, D is TRBD1 (5 bases). The germline gives CDR1 KGHSH, CDR2 LQKENI. V was cut by 0 bases and J by 0 bases, with 18 bases left in between. The length of the CDR3 is 18 residues. The CDR3, as DNA: TGTGCCAGCTCACCACCCCTGTCGACAGTCACCCGCTCCTACGAGCAGTACTTC. Protein sequence: CASSPPLSTVTRSYEQYF.

In its sample, this clonotype was seen a few times. CDR3 DNA: TGTGCCTGGAGTGTACGCGGGAGGATAAATGAGCAGTTCTTC. Translating gives CAWSVRGRINEQFF. The chain combines TRBV30 with TRBJ2-1, with 8 positions matching TRBD2. The CDR3 runs to 14 residues. Germline CDR1 and CDR2: GTSNPN and SVGIG (reference sequence). Losses at the gene ends were 0 bases for V and 7 bases for J; bases not matched to a gene: 5.

This clonotype appeared a few times. The rearrangement uses TRBV7-3 and TRBJ2-1; 9 positions match TRBD2. The length of the CDR3 is 16 residues. Germline V gene data show CDR1 as SGHTA and CDR2 as FQGTGA. V lost 4 bases and J lost 6; bases outside the gene matches: 10. The CDR3 DNA reads as TGTGCCAGCAGCTCGTACGGGACTAGCTACCTCAATGAGCAGTTCTTC. This encodes CASSSYGTSYLNEQFF.

The gene calls are TRBV5-1 and TRBJ1-4; D uncertain. Trimming removed 0 bases at V and 9 bases at J, with 9 bases between. The CDR3 is 13 amino acids. From germline, CDR1 is SGHRS and CDR2 YFSETQ. The DNA for the CDR3 is TGCGCCAGCAGCTTGGTGGCAGGAAAAAAACTGTTTTTT. It yields the protein CASSLVAGKKLFF.

This clonotype was seen only a few times. The rearrangement links TRBV10-3 to TRBJ2-7; D is ambiguous. Trimming took off 0 bases at V and 2 bases at J, with 11 bases between the two ends. CDR3 length equals 15 residues. Germline V gives CDR1 ENHRY, CDR2 SYGVKD. CDR3 sequence reads: CAISESILGAYEQYF. The CDR3 DNA follows: TGTGCCATCAGTGAGTCAATCCTAGGAGCCTACGAGCAGTACTTC.

The gene calls are TRBV29-1 and TRBJ2-3, with D possibly matching TRBD2 (5 bases). The CDR3 consists of 13 residues. Germline V gene data show CDR1 as SQVTM and CDR2 as ANQGSEA. V was shortened by 1 base and J by 2 bases, with 7 bases between the two germline ends. The CDR3: CSVEGAVTDTQYF. For the CDR3, the DNA is TGCAGCGTTGAAGGAGCGGTCACAGATACGCAGTATTTT.

The chain carries TRBV29-1 and TRBJ2-1; D unresolved. CDR1 SQVTM and CDR2 ANQGSEA come from the germline V gene. V lost 4 bases and J 5 bases, leaving 18 bases between the germline ends. This CDR3 has 15 residues. CDR3 protein: CSVGVGLVVNNEQFF. The CDR3, as DNA: TGCAGCGTTGGGGTCGGCCTAGTAGTCAACAATGAGCAGTTCTTC.

This clonotype was picked up many times. The gene calls are TRBV12-3 or TRBV12-4 and TRBJ1-1, with 10 bases fitting TRBD1. The V and J ends lost 5 bases and 6 bases, in that order; junction bases with no gene match: 9. The CDR3 loop spans 15 amino acids. CDR3 in amino acids: CASSPTTGGWAEAFF. The DNA of the CDR3 is TGTGCCAGCAGTCCTACGACAGGGGGCTGGGCTGAAGCTTTCTTT.

The CDR3 here is CASSERQGFNQPQHF. In DNA, the CDR3 is TGTGCCAGCAGTGAGCGGCAGGGGTTCAATCAGCCCCAGCATTTT. The chain uses TRBV2 and TRBJ1-5, with D possibly being TRBD1 (6 bases). Deletions cut 3 bases from V and 3 bases from J, with 12 bases between. CDR1 is SNHLY and CDR2 is FYNNEI in the germline V gene. The CDR3 length is 15 residues.

This chain connects TRBV6-6 to TRBJ2-1; 8 bases are shared with TRBD2. With V trimmed by 2 bases and J by 0 bases, 3 bases remained unmatched. The germline gives CDR1 MNHNY, CDR2 SVGAGI (reference sequence). CDR3 size: 16 residues. The CDR3 is CASSYGRGGSYNEQFF. For the CDR3, the DNA is TGTGCCAGCAGTTACGGTCGGGGGGGCTCCTACAATGAGCAGTTCTTC.

This clonotype was recorded at least ten times. The V call is TRBV7-3, the J call TRBJ2-2; D remains ambiguous. V lost 5 bases to trimming and J lost 3 bases, with 10 bases between them. The CDR3 sequence is 14 residues long. Germline V gives CDR1 SGHTA, CDR2 FQGTGA. CDR3 in amino acids: CASSHSRDTGELFF. The CDR3 region has the DNA TGTGCCAGCAGCCACTCCCGGGACACCGGGGAGCTGTTTTTT.

The rearrangement links TRBV29-1 to TRBJ2-3; unclear D gene. Trimming removed 1 base from V and 3 bases from J, with 14 bases in between. The CDR3 is 15 amino acids. From germline, CDR1 is SQVTM and CDR2 ANQGSEA. The CDR3 protein is CSVEVLSGQTDTQYF. CDR3 nucleotides: TGCAGCGTTGAAGTGTTGTCAGGTCAGACAGATACGCAGTATTTT.

This clonotype was seen more than once but under ten times. V usage is TRBV7-2 and J usage is TRBJ2-2; a possible D gene is TRBD2 (5 bases). Germline values: CDR1 SGHTA, CDR2 FQGNSA. Trimming pared 4 bases from V and 7 bases from J, leaving 13 bases between. This CDR3 is 14 amino acids long. CDR3 DNA sequence: TGTGCCAGCAGCTCGTTTAGCGAACTCGGGGAGCTGTTTTTT. It is translated as CASSSFSELGELFF.

This clonotype was seen only a few times. This sequence joins TRBV5-1 and TRBJ2-1; the match to TRBD1 covers 8 bases. This CDR3 has 15 amino acids. Germline lookup yields CDR1 SGHRS and CDR2 YFSETQ. The junction had 6 bases not matched to a gene; V was cut back by 1 base and J by 6 bases. CDR3 sequence: CASSLWDRTFNEQFF. DNA of the CDR3: TGCGCCAGCAGCTTGTGGGACAGGACCTTCAATGAGCAGTTCTTC.

This clonotype was seen a few times. The chain is built from TRBV12-3 or TRBV12-4 and TRBJ1-1; weak D call: TRBD1 (5 bases). V dropped 5 bases and J dropped 4 bases, with 17 bases sitting between them. CDR3 size: 15 residues. The CDR3 DNA reads as TGTGCCAGCAGTGAGGTCACGGGGGTGAGCACTGAAGCTTTCTTT. It specifies CASSEVTGVSTEAFF.